This T cell receptor (beta chain) emerged from a study of shared clonotypes between healthy human individuals. CDR1 is LGHNA and CDR2 is YSLEER in the germline V gene. CDR3 size: 17 residues. After removal of 1 base from V and 3 bases from J, the junction contained 5 bases not matched to a gene. Study findings and constraints: Rarefaction gave evidence that sorted-subset sequencing remained incomplete despite large depth.

The repertoire was sequenced with immunoSEQ multiplex PCR; TCRdb's copy has only in-frame clones and lacks some. The sample shows 2 million or so clones, 95% of them seen only once. Donors had no recently reported acute infections or vaccinations and were HIV-negative. Only Caucasian adults living in Nashville, Tennessee served as donors. A CD45RA+ naive subset and a CD45RA-negative memory subset were split from CD4+ cells. Details on this clone: Its target is not known. This sequence may be a read error, since a much larger clone differs from it by one base.

Material for sequencing was naive CD4+ T cells sorted from blood. This sample's subset: CD45RA+ positively selected. The TCR originated in a man aged 18 to 29 in good health. The chain links TRBV4-3 to TRBJ2-4; 11 bases fit TRBD2. CDR3 sequence: CASSQVAGGASKNIQYF. The CDR3 DNA is TGCGCCAGCAGCCAAGTAGCGGGAGGGGCCAGCAAAAACATTCAGTACTTC.